The subject of this entry is one TCR beta chain. Its antigen is unknown. Qualities for individual bases were not recorded, and no much larger clone is one base off. For the CD8 naive samples, CD45RO-negative cells were positively selected for CCR7, yielding a CD45RA+CCR7+ population from which TemRA cells were excluded. Donors were healthy HIV-negative adults with no recently reported acute infections or vaccinations. All donors were Caucasian adults living in Nashville, Tennessee, USA. Blood was collected by leukapheresis, and PBMCs were isolated by Ficoll-Histopaque density gradient centrifugation and then cryopreserved in liquid nitrogen vapor phase. Analytical flow cytometry was used to check the purity and quantity of every magnetically sorted T cell population. Genomic DNA was isolated from each sorted fraction and quantified by UV absorbance on a Nanodrop 2000c. These data come from a study of shared clonotypes between healthy human individuals (dated by TCRdb to between 2020 and 2021). General notes on the study: The cohort comprised two women and a few men aged 18 to 49 years. Per donor, three plates each were used for CD4 naive and CD4 memory, two for CD8 naive, and one for CD8 memory. To estimate repertoire size and how much clonotypes are shared between individuals, the study performed deep sequencing of blood TCR repertoires from 4 to 6 healthy adults. To increase sequencing depth and limit assay-specific biases, TCR repertoire library preparation and sequencing were carried out by different laboratories using diverse techniques. Leukapheresis yielded between about 0.9 and 8.9 billion PBMCs per donor. Overall study outcomes, separate from this receptor: Larger estimated clonotype richness was generally found for naive subsets than for memory subsets. Because the study included a small number of donors, the genetic and exposure-history diversity represented was limited. Clonotypes shared by all four sorted-subset donors showed higher generation probabilities than non-shared clonotypes. Based on pairwise subsampling, the degree of clonotype sharing among donors was expected to be affected by sequencing depth. Sharing across a few donors was observed for around 4.8% of naive CD4, over 3% of naive CD8, 2.3% of memory CD4, and about 0.39% of memory CD8 clonotypes. Even with the large sequencing depth, rarefaction of the sorted-subset datasets indicated that sequencing was incomplete. Sampling was restricted to blood, and TCR repertoires in tissues likely differ from the TCR repertoires found in blood.

TCR CDR3 regions were amplified from genomic DNA by multiplex PCR using the deep immunoSEQ assay. Genomic DNA extracted from each cell subset was distributed evenly over all wells of several immunoSEQ 96-well plates, and each plate served as one replicate. For sorted subsets, 150 to 200 ng genomic DNA, equal to tens of thousands of T cell genomes, was loaded into each replicate PCR. The purified libraries were quantified using a Qubit 3.0 fluorometer, sized with a Bioanalyzer 2100, and then quantified again using the KAPA Library Quantification kit. Each immunoSEQ 96-well plate was sequenced on its own single-read 150-cycle Illumina NextSeq 550 flow cell. Turning to the authors' computational methods: Because the immunoSEQ output held only junctional sequences and lacked quality scores, the filtering could not match the filtering applied to full-length reads. To assign V/J genes and CDR3, sequences were annotated against IMGT germline references using PyIR, a Python wrapper for IgBLAST v1.9. Reads with weak V/J assignments (E-value above 1e-6), missing CDR3, stop codons, out-of-frame junctions, or ambiguous translated residues were removed. V3J clonotypes were defined as sequences sharing the same inferred V gene, J gene, and CDR3 amino acid sequence. To compute the percentage overlap between repertoires, the number of shared unique clonotypes was divided by the size of the smaller repertoire. Richness of each repertoire was evaluated using RTK rarefaction, the Chao1 estimator, and Recon v2.1 estimates of unobserved clonotypes. Generation probabilities were computed with OLGA for all TCRbeta clonotypes obtained by the gDNA method from a handful of donors. Held by TCRdb, this immuneACCESS table contains in-frame sequences only and omits some clones. Under half of the omission traces to an unresolved V gene where checked; the cause of the rest is unknown. That table gives V, J and clone size, and the DNA gave D and trimming. In this sample the table shows some 2.1 million clones, approximately 92% of which occur a single time. The top ten clonotypes cover under 2% of the sample.

The trim is 0 bases for V and 4 bases for J, with a gap of 11 bases between the germline ends. From a lookup of the germline V gene (reference sequence), CDR1 and CDR2 are SEHNR and FQNEAQ. Its CDR3 holds 15 amino acids, cysteine through phenylalanine. The kept DNA is CDR3 alone, 45 bases in frame from the first base. This sequence uses TRBV7-9 and TRBJ2-3; TRBD1 is perhaps the D gene, given 6 matching bases. The source of this sequence is a man between 18 and 29 years old in good health. Some clones in this sample may be carry-over from other donors' samples. Sequences were obtained from naive CD8+ T cells from PBMCs. Interpreted using the paper, the cell subset or site label stands for: CD45RA+CCR7+. The CDR3 has the sequence CASSLARGVPDTQYF. The DNA sequence reads TGTGCCAGCAGCTTAGCCAGGGGAGTCCCAGATACGCAGTATTTT. Extended through the reference TRBV7-9 and TRBJ2-3 proteins, this CDR3 yields the full variable domain: DTGVSQNPRHKITKRGQNVTFRCDPISEHNRLYWYRQTLGQGPEFLTYFQNEAQLEKSRLLSDRFSAERPKGSFSTLEIQRTEQGDSAMYLCASSLARGVPDTQYFGPGTRLTVL.